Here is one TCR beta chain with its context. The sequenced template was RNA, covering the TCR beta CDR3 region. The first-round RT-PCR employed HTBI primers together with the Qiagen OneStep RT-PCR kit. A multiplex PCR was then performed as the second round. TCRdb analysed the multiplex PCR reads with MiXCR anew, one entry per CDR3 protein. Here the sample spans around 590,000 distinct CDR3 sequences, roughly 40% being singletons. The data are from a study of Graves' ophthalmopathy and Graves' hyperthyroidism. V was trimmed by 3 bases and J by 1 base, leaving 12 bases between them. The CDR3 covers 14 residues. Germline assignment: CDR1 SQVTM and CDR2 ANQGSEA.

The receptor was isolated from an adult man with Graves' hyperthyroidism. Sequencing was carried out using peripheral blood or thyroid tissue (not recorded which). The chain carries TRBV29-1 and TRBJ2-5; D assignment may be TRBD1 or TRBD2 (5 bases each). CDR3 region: CSVDRAGTQETQYF. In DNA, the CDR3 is TGCAGCGTTGATCGGGCAGGGACCCAAGAGACCCAGTACTTC. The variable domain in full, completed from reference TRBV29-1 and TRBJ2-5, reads SAVISQKPSRDICQRGTSLTIQCQVDSQVTMMFWYRQQPGQSLTLIATANQGSEATYESGFVIDKFPISRPNLTFSTLTVSNMSPEDSSIYLCSVDRAGTQETQYFGPGTRLLVL.